These 26 T cell receptor beta chains were all obtained from the same sample, sequenced in a study of T cell repertoires in cytomegalovirus infection. TCRdb reprocessed the reads with MiXCR, giving one entry per CDR3 protein. The sample has nearly 650,000 distinct CDR3 sequences; approximately 24% are singletons. The sequencing sample was made of CD8+ T cells from PBMCs. The receptors stem from a human donor in good health (CMV status not recorded). Some clones in this sample may be carry-over from other donors' samples.

This clonotype has a handful of counts. CDR3 sequence reads: CASSYKQYTEAFF. CDR3 in DNA: TGTGCCAGCAGTTACAAGCAGTACACTGAAGCTTTCTTT. The chain recombines TRBV6-2 or TRBV6-3 with TRBJ1-1, with no clear D. The CDR3 spans 13 residues. V was pared by 2 bases and J by 3 bases, with 7 bases between. Germline assignment: CDR1 MNHEY and CDR2 SVGEGT.

This chain links TRBV7-9 with TRBJ2-5; D might be TRBD1 (7 bases). Trimming took 4 bases from V and 8 from J, leaving 17 bases between them. The CDR3 is 14 amino acids. Germline CDR1 and CDR2: SEHNR and FQNEAQ (reference sequence). CDR3 sequence reads: CASSYGGQFGTQYF. The CDR3 bases are TGTGCCAGCAGCTACGGGGGACAGTTCGGTACCCAGTACTTC.

This clonotype appeared many times. This chain uses TRBV6-2 or TRBV6-3 with TRBJ1-5; 9 nucleotides align to TRBD1. CDR1 and CDR2 from the germline V gene are MNHEY and SVGEGT. The CDR3 runs 18 residues. The V and J ends lost 0 bases and 3 bases, in that order; junction bases with no gene match: 9. CDR3 sequence: CASSYSRRTGVSNQPQHF. CDR3 nucleotides: TGTGCCAGCAGTTACTCGCGTAGGACAGGGGTTTCCAATCAGCCCCAGCATTTT.

V usage is TRBV28 and J usage is TRBJ1-3; D is unclear. With 3 bases removed from V and 0 bases from J, the gap between germline ends came to 9 bases. The germline gives CDR1 MDHEN, CDR2 SYDVKM. CDR3 length: 15 residues. The CDR3 reads CASSFPADSGNTIYF. CDR3 nucleotide sequence: TGTGCCAGCAGTTTCCCCGCAGACTCTGGAAACACCATATATTTT. The full variable domain, with the rest looked up from reference TRBV28 and TRBJ1-3, is DVKVTQSSRYLVKRTGEKVFLECVQDMDHENMFWYRQDPGLGLRLIYFSYDVKMKEKGDIPEGYSVSREKKERFSLILESASTNQTSMYLCASSFPADSGNTIYFGEGSWLTVV.

V and J are TRBV14 and TRBJ2-1, with a weak D call TRBD1 (6 bases). The CDR3 totals 15 residues. Trimming stripped 0 bases from V and 6 bases from J, with 12 bases between. CDR1 and CDR2 from the germline V gene are SGHDN and FVKESK. CDR3 DNA sequence: TGTGCCAGCAGCCAAGACAGGGGCCGGATCAATGAGCAGTTCTTC. Residues: CASSQDRGRINEQFF. Together with reference TRBV14 and TRBJ2-1, the CDR3 gives the full variable domain: EAGVTQFPSHSVIEKGQTVTLRCDPISGHDNLYWYRRVMGKEIKFLLHFVKESKQDESGMPNNRFLAERTGGTYSTLKVQPAELEDSGVYFCASSQDRGRINEQFFGPGTRLTVL.

This rearrangement joins TRBV15 to TRBJ2-1, with 10 bases identical to TRBD2. Looked up from germline, CDR1 is LNHNV and CDR2 is YYDKDF (reference sequence). CDR3 length equals 15 residues. J lost 2 bases, V lost 3 bases, and 1 base had no gene match. The CDR3 coding sequence is TGTGCCACCAGCAGTAGCGGGGGGCCCTACAATGAGCAGTTCTTC. Protein sequence: CATSSSGGPYNEQFF.

This clonotype occurred a few times. The chain employs TRBV2 and TRBJ2-6; D may be TRBD1 or TRBD2 (6 bases each). Trimming pared 7 bases from V and 0 bases from J, leaving 13 bases between. CDR1 SNHLY and CDR2 FYNNEI come from the germline V gene. The CDR3 length is 16 residues. The chain's CDR3 is CASILGGGSGANVLTF. DNA of the CDR3: TGTGCCAGCATTTTAGGAGGGGGCTCTGGGGCCAACGTCCTGACTTTC.

This clonotype was seen repeatedly, ten times or more. V and J are TRBV7-3 and TRBJ2-1; TRBD2 matches 8 bases. Germline loops: CDR1 SGHTA, CDR2 FQGTGA. The CDR3 loop spans 15 amino acids. With 1 base clipped from V and 7 bases from J, the junction kept 6 bases outside the gene matches. CDR3 sequence reads: CASSLRRGDMNEQFF. In DNA form, the CDR3 reads TGTGCCAGCAGCTTAAGGCGGGGGGATATGAATGAGCAGTTCTTC.

This clonotype was seen a handful of times. The chain uses TRBV6-2 or TRBV6-3 and TRBJ2-3; the match to TRBD1 covers 7 bases. V shed 5 bases and J 5 bases; nucleotides not matched to a gene: 13. The CDR3 runs to 16 residues. Germline V gene sequence: CDR1 MNHEY, CDR2 SVGEGT. Here the CDR3 reads CASSTSQGPQGDTQYF. CDR3 coding DNA: TGTGCCAGCAGTACCTCACAGGGGCCCCAGGGAGATACGCAGTATTTT.

The J gene is TRBJ2-3, the V gene TRBV28; TRBD2 matches at 12 bases. The germline gives CDR1 MDHEN, CDR2 SYDVKM. Trimming removed 3 bases from V and 2 bases from J; junction bases left unmatched: 12. CDR3 size: 19 residues. The CDR3 sequence: CASSFGPRTSGDLTDTQYF. In nucleotides, the CDR3 is TGTGCCAGCAGTTTCGGCCCTAGGACTAGCGGGGATCTCACAGATACGCAGTATTTT.

This clonotype was seen a few times. The chain couples TRBV28 to TRBJ1-4; a weak D match, TRBD1 (6 bases). The CDR3 sequence is 19 residues long. Germline V CDR1 and CDR2: MDHEN, SYDVKM. V was cut by 2 bases and J by 8 bases, with 27 bases left in between. DNA for the CDR3: TGTGCCAGCAGTTTAGCCCCAACCTCCATAGGGGGGGATAGCGAAAAACTGTTTTTT. It encodes CASSLAPTSIGGDSEKLFF.

This clonotype has only a few counts. The rearrangement joins TRBV29-1 to TRBJ1-3, with TRBD1 identical over 8 bases. CDR3 size: 19 residues. The V and J ends lost 0 bases and 0 bases, in that order; junction bases with no gene match: 13. Germline values: CDR1 SQVTM, CDR2 ANQGSEA. CDR3 bases: TGCAGCGTTGAAGATCTAGGACAGGGCTATCCTTACTCTGGAAACACCATATATTTT. Protein sequence: CSVEDLGQGYPYSGNTIYF.

This clonotype was seen more than once but under ten times. The rearrangement joins TRBV5-8 to TRBJ2-2; TRBD1 aligns across 7 bases. V was pared by 6 bases and J by 2 bases, with 7 bases of the junction left unmatched. The CDR3 is 15 residues long. Germline V gene sequence: CDR1 SGHTS, CDR2 YDEGEE. The CDR3 DNA is TGTGCCAGCAATTGGGACAGAGATAACACCGGGGAGCTGTTTTTT. Amino acids: CASNWDRDNTGELFF. The entire variable domain, with the rest obtained from reference TRBV5-8 and TRBJ2-2, is as follows: EAGVTQSPTHLIKTRGQQATLRCSPISGHTSVYWYQQALGLGLQFLLWYDEGEERNRGNFPPRFSGRQFPNYSSELNVNALELEDSALYLCASNWDRDNTGELFFGEGSRLTVL.

This clonotype was counted at least ten times. The gene calls are TRBV10-3 and TRBJ2-7; D is perhaps TRBD1 (6 bases). Germline assignment: CDR1 ENHRY and CDR2 SYGVKD. The CDR3 loop spans 13 amino acids. V was pared by 5 bases and J by 3 bases, with 11 bases between. The CDR3: CAISSDSYYEQYV. As DNA, the CDR3 is TGTGCCATCAGTTCGGACAGTTACTACGAGCAGTACGTC.

As for this clonotype: A much larger clone lies a single base off, so this may be a read error. CDR3 sequence: CASSLDPEGQPVQTQYF. The CDR3 nucleotides are TGTGCTAGCAGCTTAGATCCTGAGGGACAACCGGTCCAGACCCAGTACTTC. The V call is TRBV7-7, the J call TRBJ2-5, with D possibly being TRBD1 (6 bases). Germline CDR1 SSHAT, CDR2 FNYEAQ (reference sequence). The CDR3 is 17 residues long.

The gene calls are TRBV28 and TRBJ1-1; maybe TRBD1 (6 bases). The CDR3 loop spans 14 amino acids. Trimming shortened V by 6 bases and J by 3 bases, and 14 bases separated the two germline ends. In germline, CDR1 is MDHEN, CDR2 SYDVKM. CDR3 loop: CASRMNRVDTEAFF. In nucleotides, the CDR3 is TGTGCCAGCAGGATGAACAGGGTAGACACTGAAGCTTTCTTT.

V usage is TRBV2 and J usage is TRBJ2-7; possibly TRBD1 for D (6 bases). Germline CDR1 reads SNHLY; CDR2 reads FYNNEI. The CDR3 spans 12 residues. V gave up 3 bases and J gave up 7 bases, with 10 bases separating them. The CDR3 sequence: CASSDQGGEQYF. CDR3 DNA: TGTGCCAGCAGTGACCAAGGGGGAGAGCAGTACTTC.

This clonotype has at least ten counts. The gene calls are TRBV10-3 and TRBJ2-4, with TRBD1 matching 8 bases. The CDR3 has 18 amino acids. V shed 3 bases and J 8 bases; nucleotides not matched to a gene: 18. Germline V gene lookup returns CDR1 ENHRY and CDR2 SYGVKD. CDR3 sequence reads: CAISDYQFGTGVEDIQYF. The DNA of the CDR3 is TGTGCCATCAGTGACTATCAGTTCGGGACAGGTGTTGAGGACATTCAGTACTTC.

This clonotype was detected many times. The V gene is TRBV12-3 or TRBV12-4, the J gene TRBJ2-1; D uncertain. CDR3 length equals 13 residues. The V end was cut by 6 bases, the J end by 9 bases, with 15 bases between. CDR3 coding DNA: TGTGCCAGCAGAACCTTCGGTAGGGCTGAGCAGTTCTTC. As protein: CASRTFGRAEQFF.

The CDR3 protein is CASSLTGTFKANTGELFF. The CDR3, as DNA: TGTGCCAGCAGCTTAACTGGGACCTTCAAGGCGAACACCGGGGAGCTGTTTTTT. The rearrangement links TRBV7-3 to TRBJ2-2; either TRBD1 or TRBD2 may fit D (5 bases each). From germline, CDR1 is SGHTA and CDR2 FQGTGA. Deletions cut 0 bases from V and 0 bases from J, with 14 bases between. The CDR3 extends over 18 amino acids.

This clonotype showed up many times. The rearrangement uses TRBV7-8 and TRBJ2-3; unclear D gene. Trimming removed 6 bases at V and 2 bases at J, with 12 bases between. Germline values: CDR1 SGHVS, CDR2 FQNEAQ. The CDR3 has 14 amino acids. CDR3 sequence reads: CASSSALSTDTQYF. The DNA of the CDR3 is TGTGCCAGCAGTTCAGCACTTTCCACAGATACGCAGTATTTT.

The chain is built from TRBV2 and TRBJ2-7, with 8 bases identical to TRBD1. The CDR3 loop spans 13 amino acids. Germline CDR1 is SNHLY and CDR2 is FYNNEI. The junction had 12 bases not matched to a gene; V was cut back by 11 bases and J by 6 bases. For the CDR3, the DNA is TGTGCCGGAAAGTCCGGACAGGGCAGCGAGCAGTACTTC. Its protein product is CAGKSGQGSEQYF.

The chain employs TRBV7-8 and TRBJ1-2; D is ambiguous. This CDR3 region has 12 residues. The V and J ends lost 5 bases and 7 bases respectively, with 11 bases between them. Germline V gene sequence: CDR1 SGHVS, CDR2 FQNEAQ. CDR3 coding DNA: TGTGCCAGCAGCCCTAGTCCCGTTGGCTACACCTTC. This codes for CASSPSPVGYTF.

The chain has TRBV7-6 and TRBJ2-7; 9 bases map to TRBD2. Trimming took 2 bases from V and 1 from J; bases not matched to a gene: 6. CDR1 and CDR2 (germline): SGHVS, FNYEAQ. The length of the CDR3 is 16 residues. CDR3: CASSLRIAGDSYEQYF. The CDR3 DNA follows: TGTGCCAGCAGCTTACGGATAGCGGGGGATTCCTACGAGCAGTACTTC.

This rearrangement joins TRBV2 to TRBJ1-6; no firm D call. Germline lookup yields CDR1 SNHLY and CDR2 FYNNEI. V was clipped by 2 bases and J by 6 bases, with 11 bases between them. The CDR3 covers 15 residues. The CDR3 protein is CASSEQEATNSPLHF. CDR3 DNA sequence: TGTGCCAGCAGTGAACAGGAGGCAACTAATTCACCCCTCCACTTT. Filled out from reference TRBV2 and TRBJ1-6, the complete variable domain reads EPEVTQTPSHQVTQMGQEVILRCVPISNHLYFYWYRQILGQKVEFLVSFYNNEISEKSEIFDDQFSVERPDGSNFTLKIRSTKLEDSAMYFCASSEQEATNSPLHFGNGTRLTVT.

At least ten counts were recorded for this clonotype. The rearrangement joins TRBV7-8 to TRBJ1-6, with D unclear. CDR1 SGHVS and CDR2 FQNEAQ come from the germline V gene. CDR3 size: 17 residues. V lost 1 base, J lost 7 bases, and 17 bases lay in between. CDR3 sequence: CASSLEFLGKTNSPLHF. CDR3 sequence (DNA): TGTGCCAGCAGCTTAGAGTTTCTCGGAAAGACCAATTCACCCCTCCACTTT.